The clone carrying this TCR beta chain was seen only a few times. Its antigen is still unknown. Isolated RNA was reverse transcribed into cDNA used as the sequencing template. Sequenced by immunoSEQ multiplex PCR; TCRdb stores in-frame clones only, minus some. The sample consists of approximately 150,000 clones, roughly half of them appearing once. This sample stems from a study of CD8+ T cells in alopecia areata. Study-wide context: Treatment of the treated patients consisted of oral tofacitinib, 5 to 10 mg twice daily. Whole-study findings and limits: Across lesional scalp, and particularly alopecia totalis/universalis, clonality surpassed that of normal scalp.

J lost 5 bases, V lost 5 bases, and 3 bases had no gene match. This CDR3 has 13 residues. Per germline, CDR1 SNHLY and CDR2 FYNNEI. In alopecia areata patients, both lesional scalp punch biopsies and peripheral blood were collected. The clonotype originates from a human donor with alopecia areata. This chain uses TRBV2 with TRBJ2-3; 8 nucleotides align to TRBD1. The sequences come from CD4+ T cells sorted from blood, collected at week 0. CDR3 protein: CASSTDRGDTQYF. In DNA form, the CDR3 reads TGTGCCAGCAGTACTGACAGGGGAGATACGCAGTATTTT. Combining the CDR3 with reference TRBV2 and TRBJ2-3 gives the whole variable domain EPEVTQTPSHQVTQMGQEVILRCVPISNHLYFYWYRQILGQKVEFLVSFYNNEISEKSEIFDDQFSVERPDGSNFTLKIRSTKLEDSAMYFCASSTDRGDTQYFGPGTRLTVL.